These 22 T cell receptor beta chains came from one sample sequenced in a study of T cell responses to AZD1222 COVID-19 vaccine. Profiled with immunoSEQ multiplex PCR; TCRdb holds only in-frame clones, not every one. The profile covers around 150,000 clones, with around 94% appearing a single time and about 0.6% taken by the ten largest. The input for sequencing was peripheral blood, taken on day 0 of AZD1222 vaccination. The source is an adult in good health.

The gene calls are TRBV12-5 and TRBJ1-1; perhaps TRBD1 as D (5 bases). CDR3 length equals 19 residues. CDR1 is LGHNT and CDR2 is FRNRAP in the germline V gene. V was cut by 0 bases and J by 0 bases, with 20 bases left in between. CDR3 DNA sequence: TGTGCTAGTGGTTTGGTACTTGGCAGGGCTCAGAAGATGAACACTGAAGCTTTCTTT. The encoded protein is CASGLVLGRAQKMNTEAFF.

This clone was counted once. The J gene is TRBJ2-1, the V gene TRBV6-1; D call uncertain. Germline lookup yields CDR1 MNHNS and CDR2 SASEGT. The CDR3 contains 16 residues. Deletions cut 1 base from V and 0 bases from J, with 10 bases between. The CDR3 bases are TGTGCCAGCAGTGAAGTGACGGTCGGCTCCTACAATGAGCAGTTCTTC. Residues: CASSEVTVGSYNEQFF.

This sequence joins TRBV20-1 and TRBJ2-7; D is undetermined. Germline V lookup: CDR1 DFQATT, CDR2 SNEGSKA (reference sequence). The CDR3 has 11 amino acids. In DNA form, the CDR3 reads TGCGCCGCTTCCAGCTCCTACGAGCAGTACTTC. Its protein product is CAASSSYEQYF.

In DNA, the CDR3 is TGTGCCAGCAGCTTCCGGGACAGGAATTCACCCCTCCACTTT. Encoded protein: CASSFRDRNSPLHF. The chain carries TRBV28 and TRBJ1-6, with TRBD1 identical over 8 bases. CDR3 length: 14 residues. J was trimmed by 7 bases and V by 6 bases; bases with no gene match: 5. In germline, CDR1 is MDHEN, CDR2 SYDVKM.

This chain links TRBV28 with TRBJ1-5, with 8 bases lining up with TRBD1. Germline V lookup: CDR1 MDHEN, CDR2 SYDVKM. The V and J ends lost 3 bases and 2 bases, in that order; junction bases with no gene match: 3. CDR3 length: 15 residues. CDR3: CASSFQQGGNQPQHF. DNA of the CDR3: TGTGCCAGCAGTTTTCAACAGGGGGGCAATCAGCCCCAGCATTTT. Looking up the rest from reference TRBV28 and TRBJ1-5 gives the full variable domain: DVKVTQSSRYLVKRTGEKVFLECVQDMDHENMFWYRQDPGLGLRLIYFSYDVKMKEKGDIPEGYSVSREKKERFSLILESASTNQTSMYLCASSFQQGGNQPQHFGDGTRLSIL.

This chain connects TRBV2 to TRBJ2-1, with 12 bases matching TRBD2. The V segment lost 6 bases and the J segment 10 bases; nucleotides outside the gene matches: 7. This CDR3 has 14 amino acids. Germline CDR1 is SNHLY and CDR2 is FYNNEI. This CDR3 reads CASRTSGSGGEQFF. CDR3 in DNA: TGTGCCAGCAGGACTAGCGGGAGCGGAGGGGAGCAGTTCTTC.

This clone was counted a single time. J is TRBJ1-1 and V is TRBV4-1; D may be TRBD1 (6 bases). In germline, CDR1 is MGHRA, CDR2 YSYEKL. V lost 4 bases, J lost 1 base, and 16 bases lay in between. CDR3 length: 16 amino acids. The CDR3: CASSPLGRGRNTEAFF. CDR3 nucleotides: TGCGCCAGCAGCCCTCTAGGGCGGGGGCGGAACACTGAAGCTTTCTTT.

The chain has TRBV6-5 and TRBJ2-3; TRBD1 aligns across 7 bases. The V segment lost 6 bases and the J segment 6 bases; nucleotides outside the gene matches: 9. The CDR3 loop spans 14 amino acids. CDR1 and CDR2 from the germline V gene are MNHEY and SVGAGI. Here the CDR3 reads CASSYRGAGDTQYF. The CDR3 DNA sequence: TGTGCCAGCAGCTACAGGGGCGCAGGGGATACGCAGTATTTT.

This clone showed up just once. Here the CDR3 DNA reads TGTGCCATCAGTGAGGCCCAGGGGGTAAGAAGAAACACTGAAGCTTTCTTT. Protein product: CAISEAQGVRRNTEAFF. The V gene is TRBV10-3, the J gene TRBJ1-1; 7 nucleotides agree with TRBD1. J gave up 2 bases and V 2 bases, and 11 bases lay outside the gene matches. This CDR3 contains 17 residues. CDR1 is ENHRY and CDR2 is SYGVKD in the germline V gene.

This clone was found a few times. This chain links TRBV19 with TRBJ1-1, with 7 bases lining up with TRBD1. Germline V gives CDR1 LNHDA, CDR2 SQIVND (reference sequence). With 2 bases clipped from V and 7 bases from J, the junction kept 1 base outside the gene matches. This CDR3 is 12 amino acids long. For the CDR3, the DNA is TGTGCCAGTAGTATATGGACAGGTGAAGCTTTCTTT. Amino acids: CASSIWTGEAFF.

The rearrangement links TRBV27 to TRBJ2-1; 11 nucleotides agree with TRBD1. The CDR3 is 15 amino acids. Germline V lookup: CDR1 MNHEY, CDR2 SMNVEV (reference sequence). V dropped 5 bases and J dropped 9; count of bases not matched to a gene: 9. CDR3 DNA: TGTGCCAGCAGTCTAAGGGGGGACAGGGGGGCTGAGCAGTTCTTC. Translation: CASSLRGDRGAEQFF.

The chain combines TRBV19 with TRBJ2-2, with no clear D. Germline V lookup: CDR1 LNHDA, CDR2 SQIVND (reference sequence). The CDR3 contains 12 residues. The V gene lost 7 bases and the J gene lost 6 bases, with 9 bases spanning the gap. The CDR3 sequence: CASNFGPGELFF. The CDR3, as DNA: TGTGCCAGTAATTTCGGGCCCGGGGAGCTGTTTTTT.

This clone has just one count. The gene calls are TRBV7-2 and TRBJ1-1; a weak D match, TRBD1 (6 bases). CDR1 and CDR2 from the germline V gene are SGHTA and FQGNSA. The CDR3 is 14 residues long. The V end was cut by 6 bases, the J end by 8 bases, with 19 bases between. The CDR3 bases are TGTGCCAGCAGACTCCAGGCCCCTACAGGGGAAGCTTTCTTT. Protein product: CASRLQAPTGEAFF.

The chain recombines TRBV7-2 with TRBJ1-3; unclear D gene. The germline V gene has CDR1 SGHTA and CDR2 FQGNSA. V lost 5 bases and J 8 bases, leaving 13 bases between the germline ends. The CDR3 totals 13 residues. CDR3 DNA: TGTGCCAGCAGCCCGACGAGGAGAGACACCATATATTTT. It yields the protein CASSPTRRDTIYF.

This clone turned up a few times. This chain connects TRBV24-1 to TRBJ2-1; 10 nucleotides match TRBD2. CDR3 length equals 16 residues. V lost 3 bases and J lost 5; bases outside the gene matches: 6. Germline V lookup: CDR1 KGHDR, CDR2 SFDVKD. CDR3: CATSDPSGRGNNEQFF. CDR3 coding DNA: TGTGCCACCAGTGATCCGAGCGGGAGGGGAAACAATGAGCAGTTCTTC.

This chain links TRBV5-1 with TRBJ2-1, with D maybe TRBD2 (6 bases). Per the germline V gene, CDR1 is SGHRS and CDR2 is YFSETQ. CDR3 length equals 15 residues. Trimming stripped 1 base from V and 7 bases from J, with 15 bases between. The DNA for the CDR3 is TGCGCCAGCAGCTTGATCCCGGGAGAGACTAATGAGCAGTTCTTC. As protein: CASSLIPGETNEQFF. Full variable domain (outside the CDR3, taken from reference TRBV5-1 and TRBJ2-1): KAGVTQTPRYLIKTRGQQVTLSCSPISGHRSVSWYQQTPGQGLQFLFEYFSETQRNKGNFPGRFSGRQFSNSRSEMNVSTLELGDSALYLCASSLIPGETNEQFFGPGTRLTVL.

V is TRBV7-9 and J is TRBJ2-5; D is uncertain. The germline gives CDR1 SEHNR, CDR2 FQNEAQ (reference sequence). The CDR3 extends over 10 amino acids. The ends were cut back, 10 bases at V and 5 bases at J, with 8 bases in the middle. CDR3 loop: CATSRETQYF. Here the CDR3 DNA reads TGTGCCACCTCACGGGAGACCCAGTACTTC.

The chain employs TRBV6-5 and TRBJ2-1, with 12 bases fitting TRBD2. Germline assignment: CDR1 MNHEY and CDR2 SVGAGI. This CDR3 is 15 amino acids long. The trim removed 8 bases at V and 7 bases at J, leaving 9 bases unmatched. CDR3 sequence reads: CASGLAGGPTNEQFF. The CDR3 coding sequence is TGTGCCAGCGGGCTAGCGGGAGGGCCGACTAATGAGCAGTTCTTC.

The V call is TRBV19, the J call TRBJ2-6; weak D call: TRBD1 (6 bases). The CDR3 is made up of 17 amino acids. Trimming pared 5 bases from V and 1 base from J, leaving 15 bases between. In germline, CDR1 is LNHDA, CDR2 SQIVND (reference sequence). CDR3 protein: CASSSLGAPSGANVLTF. CDR3 sequence (DNA): TGTGCCAGTAGTTCTCTGGGGGCACCTTCTGGGGCCAACGTCCTGACTTTC. Full variable domain (outside the CDR3, taken from reference TRBV19 and TRBJ2-6): DGGITQSPKYLFRKEGQNVTLSCEQNLNHDAMYWYRQDPGQGLRLIYYSQIVNDFQKGDIAEGYSVSREKKESFPLTVTSAQKNPTAFYLCASSSLGAPSGANVLTFGAGSRLTVL.

The genes are TRBV5-4 and TRBJ1-4; D is unclear. Germline V lookup: CDR1 SGHNT, CDR2 YYREEE (reference sequence). The CDR3 is made up of 16 amino acids. V dropped 1 base and J dropped 5 bases, with 15 bases sitting between them. The CDR3 protein is CASSLPEEETNEKLFF. As DNA, the CDR3 is TGTGCCAGCAGCTTGCCGGAGGAAGAGACCAATGAAAAACTGTTTTTT. The whole variable domain, filled in from reference TRBV5-4 and TRBJ1-4, reads ETGVTQSPTHLIKTRGQQVTLRCSSQSGHNTVSWYQQALGQGPQFIFQYYREEENGRGNFPPRFSGLQFPNYSSELNVNALELDDSALYLCASSLPEEETNEKLFFGSGTQLSVL.

The chain links TRBV3-1 (or the pseudogene TRBV3-2) to TRBJ2-2; a weak D match, TRBD2 (6 bases). The CDR3 runs 13 residues. Deletions cut 4 bases from V and 9 bases from J, with 12 bases between. The germline gives CDR1 LGHDT, CDR2 YNNKEL (reference sequence). For the CDR3, the DNA is TGTGCCAGCAGCCCCGGGGGTACTCGGGAGCTGTTTTTT. This sequence encodes CASSPGGTRELFF.

This chain connects TRBV11-2 to TRBJ2-2; no definite D call. The CDR3 spans 12 residues. CDR1 is SGHAT and CDR2 is FQNNGV in the germline V gene. V was pared by 0 bases and J by 4 bases, with 0 bases between. The DNA of the CDR3 is TGTGCCAGCAGCTTAGACACCGGGGAGCTGTTTTTT. As protein: CASSLDTGELFF. Complete variable domain (other parts from reference TRBV11-2 and TRBJ2-2): EAGVAQSPRYKIIEKRQSVAFWCNPISGHATLYWYQQILGQGPKLLIQFQNNGVVDDSQLPKDRFSAERLKGVDSTLKIQPAKLEDSAVYLCASSLDTGELFFGEGSRLTVL.